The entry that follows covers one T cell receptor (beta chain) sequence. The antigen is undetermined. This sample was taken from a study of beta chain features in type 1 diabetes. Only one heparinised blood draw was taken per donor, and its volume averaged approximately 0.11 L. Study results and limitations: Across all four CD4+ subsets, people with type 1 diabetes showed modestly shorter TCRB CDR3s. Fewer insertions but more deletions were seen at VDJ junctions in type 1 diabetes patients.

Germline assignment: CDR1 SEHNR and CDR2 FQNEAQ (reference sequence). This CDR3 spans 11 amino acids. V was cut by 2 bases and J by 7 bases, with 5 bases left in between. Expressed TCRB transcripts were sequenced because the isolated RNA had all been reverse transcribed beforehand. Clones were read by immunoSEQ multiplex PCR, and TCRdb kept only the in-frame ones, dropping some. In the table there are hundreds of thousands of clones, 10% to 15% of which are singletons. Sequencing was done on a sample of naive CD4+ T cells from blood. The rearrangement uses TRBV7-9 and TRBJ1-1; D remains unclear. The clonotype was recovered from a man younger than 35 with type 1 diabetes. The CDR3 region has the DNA TGTGCCAGCAGCTTATACGATGAAGCTTTCTTT. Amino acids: CASSLYDEAFF. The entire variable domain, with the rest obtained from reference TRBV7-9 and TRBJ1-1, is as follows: DTGVSQNPRHKITKRGQNVTFRCDPISEHNRLYWYRQTLGQGPEFLTYFQNEAQLEKSRLLSDRFSAERPKGSFSTLEIQRTEQGDSAMYLCASSLYDEAFFGQGTRLTVV.